The 32 T cell receptor beta chains in this list originate from one sample, sequenced in a study of identical twins. Each CDR3 protein gets one entry after TCRdb re-called the 5' RACE reads with MiXCR. The repertoire holds around 690,000 distinct CDR3 sequences, with around 20% as singletons. A further study also used this sample, focusing on T cells expressing NK-cell markers.

The specimen sequenced was PBMCs. The receptors originated from a woman aged 18-29 years in good health.

This clonotype was recorded once. The gene calls are TRBV6-5 and TRBJ2-7; 10 bases fit TRBD1. The trim removed 2 bases at V and 3 bases at J, leaving 4 bases unmatched. Germline-derived CDR1 and CDR2 are MNHEY and SVGAGI. The CDR3 is 15 amino acids. CDR3 region: CASSYAGTGDYEQYF. In DNA form, the CDR3 reads TGTGCCAGCAGTTACGCCGGGACAGGGGACTACGAGCAGTACTTC.

With respect to this clonotype: The junction shows a germline mismatch at one end, possibly a read error. The chain employs TRBV29-1 and TRBJ1-1; 8 bases are a match to TRBD1. The germline gives CDR1 SQVTM, CDR2 ANQGSEA. CDR3 length: 14 amino acids. In DNA, the CDR3 is TGCAGCGTTGAAGCAGGGGGCTCGAACACTGGAGCTTTCTTT. It is translated as CSVEAGGSNTGAFF. The full variable domain, its missing parts supplied by reference TRBV29-1 and TRBJ1-1, is SAVISQKPSRDICQRGTSLTIQCQVDSQVTMMFWYRQQPGQSLTLIATANQGSEATYESGFVIDKFPISRPNLTFSTLTVSNMSPEDSSIYLCSVEAGGSNTGAFFGQGTRLTVV.

The chain uses TRBV4-1 and TRBJ2-7; D unclear. The CDR3 sequence is 14 residues long. Germline V gives CDR1 MGHRA, CDR2 YSYEKL. V dropped 0 bases and J dropped 2 bases, with 8 bases sitting between them. The CDR3 DNA follows: TGCGCCAGCAGCCAAGATGCGAGTGCCTACGAGCAGTACTTC. Translated, it gives CASSQDASAYEQYF.

The chain combines TRBV9 with TRBJ2-3; TRBD2 matches at 9 bases. The CDR3 loop spans 16 amino acids. The germline gives CDR1 SGDLS, CDR2 YYNGEE. J lost 0 bases, V lost 7 bases, and 9 bases had no gene match. In nucleotides, the CDR3 is TGTGCCAGCGGACCCTTTAGCGGGGGTAGCACAGATACGCAGTATTTT. It codes for CASGPFSGGSTDTQYF.

The sample holds a few counts of this clonotype. V is TRBV20-1 and J is TRBJ1-2; 11 bases align to TRBD1. J was trimmed by 3 bases and V by 3 bases; bases with no gene match: 9. From germline, CDR1 is DFQATT and CDR2 SNEGSKA (reference sequence). The CDR3 loop spans 16 amino acids. The CDR3 region has the DNA TGCAGTGCTAGGTGGACAGGGGGCTGGTATGACTATGGCTACACCTTC. This translates into CSARWTGGWYDYGYTF.

This chain joins TRBV20-1 and TRBJ2-1; D unresolved. The V end was cut by 4 bases, the J end by 5 bases, with 6 bases between. In germline, CDR1 is DFQATT, CDR2 SNEGSKA (reference sequence). CDR3 length: 11 amino acids. The CDR3 is CSATIHNEQFF. The CDR3 DNA follows: TGCAGTGCTACGATACACAATGAGCAGTTCTTC.

V gene TRBV10-3 combines with J gene TRBJ2-5, with D unresolved. CDR3 length: 13 amino acids. CDR1 is ENHRY and CDR2 is SYGVKD in the germline V gene. The V end lost 1 base, the J end lost 4 bases, and 7 bases lay between the germline ends. The CDR3 DNA reads TGTGCCATCAGTGAGTTGCAGCTAGAGACCCAGTACTTC. This encodes CAISELQLETQYF.

The rearrangement joins TRBV10-3 to TRBJ2-1, with 8 bases that match TRBD2. This CDR3 has 15 amino acids. Germline values: CDR1 ENHRY, CDR2 SYGVKD. J was trimmed by 4 bases and V by 8 bases; bases with no gene match: 10. The CDR3 DNA reads as TGTGCCATCCGCCGAATAGCGGGGACATACAATGAGCAGTTCTTC. Translating gives CAIRRIAGTYNEQFF.

V usage is TRBV12-3 or TRBV12-4 and J usage is TRBJ2-7, with D tentatively TRBD2 (7 bases). This CDR3 has 14 residues. V was clipped by 7 bases and J by 2 bases, with 15 bases between them. Written as DNA, the CDR3 is TGTGCCAGCAAAAAGGGGGGGTCGGCCTACGAGCAGTACTTC. Encoded protein: CASKKGGSAYEQYF.

The chain is built from TRBV6-5 and TRBJ2-5; 9 bases are shared with TRBD1. Germline CDR1 is MNHEY and CDR2 is SVGAGI. V was clipped by 4 bases and J by 7 bases; unmatched bases: 4. The CDR3 loop spans 13 amino acids. The CDR3 sequence: CASSLVGQGTQYF. In DNA form, the CDR3 reads TGTGCCAGCAGTTTGGTGGGACAGGGGACCCAGTACTTC.

The chain employs TRBV20-1 and TRBJ2-3; D unclear. Germline V gene data show CDR1 as DFQATT and CDR2 as SNEGSKA (reference sequence). CDR3 size: 13 residues. With 1 base removed from V and 3 bases from J, the gap between germline ends came to 8 bases. The CDR3 is CSARAVSTDTQYF. DNA for the CDR3: TGCAGTGCTAGAGCAGTTTCTACAGATACGCAGTATTTT.

This clonotype was counted at least ten times. The chain employs TRBV18 and TRBJ1-5, with TRBD1 identical over 8 bases. The germline CDR1 and CDR2 sequences are KGHSH and LQKENI. CDR3 length equals 21 residues. Trimming took 8 bases from V and 2 from J; bases not matched to a gene: 26. This CDR3 is CASPPNRGSSGGDDGNQPQHF. The CDR3 DNA reads as TGTGCCAGCCCGCCGAACCGAGGGTCCTCAGGGGGCGACGATGGCAATCAGCCCCAGCATTTT.

In its sample, this clonotype was seen a few times. The V gene is TRBV12-3 or TRBV12-4, the J gene TRBJ2-1; D call uncertain. The CDR3 is 14 residues long. V lost 5 bases and J lost 5, with 13 bases in between. The CDR3 DNA reads TGTGCCAGCAGTCCTGGCGGAACACACAATGAGCAGTTCTTC. Translation gives CASSPGGTHNEQFF.

The chain recombines TRBV20-1 with TRBJ2-5, with TRBD2 matching 8 bases. The CDR3 sequence is 15 residues long. Germline V gene lookup returns CDR1 DFQATT and CDR2 SNEGSKA (reference sequence). Germline trimming cut 5 bases from V and 4 bases from J; bases unmatched to any gene: 12. For the CDR3, the DNA is TGCAGTGCTTCTTTCACCGGGACTAGTAGAGAGACCCAGTACTTC. Encoded protein: CSASFTGTSRETQYF.

The table lists this clonotype with a few counts. J is TRBJ1-1 and V is TRBV6-5; D possibly corresponds to TRBD1 (5 bases). The CDR3 runs to 17 residues. Germline V lookup: CDR1 MNHEY, CDR2 SVGAGI. Trimming pared 4 bases from V and 1 base from J, leaving 19 bases between. As DNA, the CDR3 is TGTGCCAGCAGTTCAGCAGGACGAGGGGTTTCGAACACTGAAGCTTTCTTT. Its translation is CASSSAGRGVSNTEAFF.

The rearrangement links TRBV9 to TRBJ1-3; D might be TRBD1 (5 bases). Between the trimmed V and J ends, which lost 8 bases and 2 bases, there was a span of 14 bases. Germline CDR1 is SGDLS and CDR2 is YYNGEE. The CDR3 has 14 residues. CDR3 sequence: CASGGTGAGNTIYF. CDR3 coding DNA: TGTGCCAGTGGTGGTACAGGAGCTGGAAACACCATATATTTT.

There are many counts of this clonotype. This chain uses TRBV29-1 with TRBJ1-1; 7 bases are a match to TRBD1. Germline V CDR1 and CDR2: SQVTM, ANQGSEA. This CDR3 comprises 13 residues. J gave up 0 bases and V 6 bases, and 4 bases lay outside the gene matches. DNA of the CDR3: TGCAGCGTACGGGGACAGCTGAACACTGAAGCTTTCTTT. Amino acids: CSVRGQLNTEAFF.

The chain couples TRBV7-2 to TRBJ2-7, with D possibly being TRBD1 or TRBD2 (5 bases each). This CDR3 comprises 14 residues. Germline loops: CDR1 SGHTA, CDR2 FQGNSA. V was trimmed by 1 base and J by 2 bases, leaving 9 bases between them. The DNA of the CDR3 is TGTGCCAGCAGCTTAGAGCTGGGACCCTACGAGCAGTACTTC. Its protein product is CASSLELGPYEQYF.

The chain couples TRBV19 to TRBJ2-1, with D tentatively TRBD1 (5 bases). The CDR3 runs to 12 residues. Trimming shortened V by 2 bases and J by 13 bases, and 12 bases separated the two germline ends. Germline values: CDR1 LNHDA, CDR2 SQIVND (reference sequence). As DNA, the CDR3 is TGTGCCAGTAGTATAAGCAGGGCCGAACAGTTCTTC. Encoded protein: CASSISRAEQFF.

This clonotype was seen only a few times. The genes are TRBV7-2 and TRBJ2-3; TRBD2 aligns across 12 bases. Germline V gives CDR1 SGHTA, CDR2 FQGNSA. The ends lost 3 bases at V and 5 bases at J; junction bases unmatched: 12. The CDR3 covers 18 residues. CDR3 protein: CASSFAPIGLAGQDTQYF. DNA for the CDR3: TGTGCCAGCAGCTTTGCACCGATTGGACTAGCGGGGCAAGATACGCAGTATTTT.

This clonotype was seen more than once but under ten times. This chain links TRBV6-2 or TRBV6-3 with TRBJ2-1; tentatively, D is TRBD2 (5 bases). CDR1 and CDR2 (germline): MNHEY, SVGEGT. There are 17 residues in the CDR3. V lost 0 bases and J lost 0, with 12 bases in between. Here the CDR3 reads CASSYSWRAGSYNEQFF. The CDR3, as DNA: TGTGCCAGCAGTTACTCTTGGCGGGCAGGCTCCTACAATGAGCAGTTCTTC.

This clonotype was counted a few times. The chain links TRBV20-1 to TRBJ2-7, with D unclear. The CDR3 has 14 amino acids. CDR1 and CDR2 (germline): DFQATT, SNEGSKA (reference sequence). Trimming took 4 bases from V and 0 from J, leaving 13 bases between them. The DNA for the CDR3 is TGCAGTGCTAACCGCGGCACAGTCTCCTACGAGCAGTACTTC. Its protein is CSANRGTVSYEQYF.

The chain combines TRBV5-1 with TRBJ2-7; 9 bases fit TRBD2. Germline V gives CDR1 SGHRS, CDR2 YFSETQ. There are 15 residues in the CDR3. V gave up 4 bases and J gave up 3 bases; unmatched junction bases: 8. This chain's CDR3 is CASSRDSGSLYEQYF. The CDR3 nucleotides read TGCGCCAGCAGCAGGGATAGCGGGAGTCTCTACGAGCAGTACTTC.

This clonotype was counted a few times. The gene calls are TRBV6-5 and TRBJ2-1; D might be TRBD1 or TRBD2, each matching 5 bases. The CDR3 contains 14 residues. In germline, CDR1 is MNHEY, CDR2 SVGAGI. Between the trimmed V and J ends, which lost 3 bases and 7 bases, there was a span of 13 bases. In DNA, the CDR3 is TGTGCCAGCAGTTATGGTGGGGGTCCAAATGAGCAGTTCTTC. Translated, it gives CASSYGGGPNEQFF.

V and J are TRBV6-4 and TRBJ2-6; D might be TRBD1 or TRBD2, each matching 5 bases. Germline CDR1 and CDR2: MRHNA and SNTAGT. CDR3 length equals 18 residues. V lost 0 bases and J 2 bases, leaving 14 bases between the germline ends. The CDR3 bases are TGTGCCAGCAGTGACTCAAATGGGGGTTTAACTGGGGCCAACGTCCTGACTTTC. Translating it yields CASSDSNGGLTGANVLTF.

This chain uses TRBV12-3 or TRBV12-4 with TRBJ2-3; no clear D gene. CDR3 length equals 14 residues. The V gene lost 2 bases and the J gene lost 6 bases, with 12 bases spanning the gap. The CDR3 loop is CASSLILLGDTQYF. CDR3 in DNA: TGTGCCAGCAGTTTAATCTTATTGGGGGATACGCAGTATTTT.

J is TRBJ2-7 and V is TRBV25-1; 7 bases align to TRBD2. The CDR3 extends over 14 amino acids. V lost 5 bases and J lost 3; bases outside the gene matches: 7. CDR1 is MGHDK, CDR2 SYGVNS, per germline. CDR3 coding DNA: TGTGCCAGCAGTCCAGCCGGGAGGATCTACGAGCAGTACTTC. Translation gives CASSPAGRIYEQYF.

This clonotype turned up a few times. This chain's CDR3 is CASRLPGHRRAGYTF. CDR3 nucleotide sequence: TGTGCCAGCAGGCTTCCGGGACACCGAAGGGCTGGCTACACCTTC. This rearrangement joins TRBV6-1 to TRBJ1-2, with TRBD1 as a possible D gene (6 bases). CDR1 and CDR2 from the germline V gene are MNHNS and SASEGT. Trimming stripped 6 bases from V and 7 bases from J, with 21 bases between. The CDR3 runs 15 residues.

This clonotype was seen more than once but under ten times. The chain combines TRBV10-3 with TRBJ2-1; 9 nucleotides match TRBD1. This CDR3 region has 15 residues. Germline lookup yields CDR1 ENHRY and CDR2 SYGVKD. Trimming removed 5 bases from V and 4 bases from J; junction bases left unmatched: 6. CDR3 in DNA: TGTGCCATCAGTAGAGGACAGGGGCTTTACAATGAGCAGTTCTTC. Translation gives CAISRGQGLYNEQFF.

This clonotype showed up just a few times. This chain connects TRBV20-1 to TRBJ2-1, with 10 bases fitting TRBD2. With V trimmed by 6 bases and J by 6 bases, 11 bases remained unmatched. The V gene's germline CDR1 is DFQATT and CDR2 SNEGSKA (reference sequence). The CDR3 runs 15 residues. CDR3 DNA sequence: TGCAGTGCGGTTGACAGCGGGGGGGGCCGCAATGAGCAGTTCTTC. Protein sequence: CSAVDSGGGRNEQFF.

This clonotype has at least ten counts. The chain joins TRBV20-1 to TRBJ1-1; TRBD1 matches 7 bases. The length of the CDR3 is 13 residues. From germline, CDR1 is DFQATT and CDR2 SNEGSKA (reference sequence). V trimming: 5 bases; J trimming: 5 bases; junction bases outside the gene matches: 8. The CDR3, as DNA: TGCAGTGCTGGAAGGGGGCCACTGACTGAAGCTTTCTTT. Translation: CSAGRGPLTEAFF.

This clonotype has at least ten counts. The CDR3 spells CASSSTGQGSPLHF. CDR3 DNA: TGCGCCAGCAGCTCCACCGGACAGGGCTCACCCCTCCACTTT. The chain has TRBV5-1 and TRBJ1-6; 8 nucleotides align to TRBD1. The CDR3 is made up of 14 amino acids. Germline V gene data show CDR1 as SGHRS and CDR2 as YFSETQ. Germline trimming cut 3 bases from V and 10 bases from J; bases unmatched to any gene: 6.